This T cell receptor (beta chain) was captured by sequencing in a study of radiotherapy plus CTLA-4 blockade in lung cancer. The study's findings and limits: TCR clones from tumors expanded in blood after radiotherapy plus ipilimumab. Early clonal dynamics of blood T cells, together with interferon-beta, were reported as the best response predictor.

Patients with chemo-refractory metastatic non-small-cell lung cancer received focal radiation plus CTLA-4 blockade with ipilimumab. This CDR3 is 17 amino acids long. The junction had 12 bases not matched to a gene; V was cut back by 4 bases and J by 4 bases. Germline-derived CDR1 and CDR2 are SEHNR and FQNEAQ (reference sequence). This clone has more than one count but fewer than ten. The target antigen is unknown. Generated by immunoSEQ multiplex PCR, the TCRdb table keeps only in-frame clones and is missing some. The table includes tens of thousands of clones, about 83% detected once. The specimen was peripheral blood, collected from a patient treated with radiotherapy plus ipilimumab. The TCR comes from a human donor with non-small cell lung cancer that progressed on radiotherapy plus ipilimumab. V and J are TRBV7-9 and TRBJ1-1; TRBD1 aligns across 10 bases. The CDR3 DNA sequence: TGTGCCAGCAGCTCTATGACAGGGGGCCGGAGGGGCACTGAAGCTTTCTTT. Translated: CASSSMTGGRRGTEAFF. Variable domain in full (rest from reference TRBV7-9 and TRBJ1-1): DTGVSQNPRHKITKRGQNVTFRCDPISEHNRLYWYRQTLGQGPEFLTYFQNEAQLEKSRLLSDRFSAERPKGSFSTLEIQRTEQGDSAMYLCASSSMTGGRRGTEAFFGQGTRLTVV.